These 8 T cell receptor beta chains were sequenced from one sample in a study of T cells in narcolepsy. Sequencing used immunoSEQ multiplex PCR; TCRdb keeps in-frame clones, though not all of them. The table has about 24,000 clones, almost 85% seen once. The specimen was memory (CD45RA-) CD4+ T cells from blood. These receptors all come from a human donor in good health.

V is TRBV28 and J is TRBJ1-4; tentatively, D is TRBD1 (6 bases). CDR1 MDHEN and CDR2 SYDVKM come from the germline V gene. V lost 3 bases, J lost 0 bases, and 26 bases lay in between. The CDR3 covers 21 residues. In DNA form, the CDR3 reads TGTGCCAGCAGTTTTTCGGAGTCACCTTGGGGGCTGGGATCAACTAATGAAAAACTGTTTTTT. Encoded protein: CASSFSESPWGLGSTNEKLFF.

The CDR3 reads CASRRGSTNEKLFF. The CDR3 DNA sequence: TGTGCCAGCAGGAGGGGCTCAACTAATGAAAAACTGTTTTTT. The rearrangement joins TRBV6-5 to TRBJ1-4; D might be TRBD1 (5 bases). The CDR3 sequence is 14 residues long. The germline V gene has CDR1 MNHEY and CDR2 SVGAGI. V shed 6 bases and J shed 0 bases, with 8 bases lying between them.

The CDR3 region has the DNA TGTGCCAGCAGTTTATCCGTTATGAACACTGAAGCTTTCTTT. Translating it yields CASSLSVMNTEAFF. The rearrangement uses TRBV28 and TRBJ1-1; D is uncertain. The CDR3 spans 14 residues. Germline lookup yields CDR1 MDHEN and CDR2 SYDVKM. V dropped 1 base and J dropped 0 bases, with 6 bases sitting between them.

This chain links TRBV9 with TRBJ2-6; 10 positions match TRBD2. Germline V gene lookup returns CDR1 SGDLS and CDR2 YYNGEE. This CDR3 has 18 residues. The J segment lost 0 bases and the V segment lost 4 bases, leaving 7 bases of the junction unmatched. This CDR3 reads CASSPQTSGISGANVLTF. CDR3 coding DNA: TGTGCCAGCAGCCCCCAAACTAGCGGGATCTCTGGGGCCAACGTCCTGACTTTC.

The CDR3 sequence is CASSPRVSGLQETQYF. CDR3 DNA sequence: TGTGCCAGCAGCCCGCGGGTTAGCGGGCTTCAAGAGACCCAGTACTTC. The chain is built from TRBV5-4 and TRBJ2-5, with 7 nucleotides matching TRBD2. The germline CDR1 and CDR2 sequences are SGHNT and YYREEE (reference sequence). With 4 bases clipped from V and 2 bases from J, the junction kept 11 bases outside the gene matches. This CDR3 comprises 16 residues.

This clone has a single count. This chain joins TRBV4-1 and TRBJ2-3; D not resolved. CDR1 and CDR2 (germline): MGHRA, YSYEKL. Trimming removed 0 bases at V and 1 base at J, with 23 bases between. This CDR3 has 20 amino acids. The CDR3 DNA reads as TGCGCCAGCAGCCAAGACTCCGCCCGATTCGCAGGAGTCCGCACAGATACGCAGTATTTT. It translates to CASSQDSARFAGVRTDTQYF.

V is TRBV25-1 and J is TRBJ1-1; D unclear. The CDR3 runs to 14 residues. Per germline, CDR1 MGHDK and CDR2 SYGVNS. V lost 4 bases to trimming and J lost 1 base, with 10 bases between them. CDR3 nucleotides: TGTGCCAGCAGTGCGGCAGCGCGGAACACTGAAGCTTTCTTT. Its protein is CASSAAARNTEAFF.

V is TRBV6-1 and J is TRBJ1-2, with D uncertain. Germline V CDR1 and CDR2: MNHNS, SASEGT. CDR3 length: 15 amino acids. V was pared by 2 bases and J by 5 bases, with 15 bases between. CDR3 sequence (DNA): TGTGCCAGCAGTGAATACGACACGGGCCTTTATGGCTACACCTTC. It translates to CASSEYDTGLYGYTF.